The 29 T cell receptor beta chains presented below share a single source sample, sequenced in a study of T cells in Graves' hyperthyroidism and ophthalmopathy. RNA transcripts served as the template for amplifying TCR beta CDR3 regions. In the first-round RT-PCR of the TCR CDR3, the HTBI primer set was used. Each CDR3 protein is one row after TCRdb ran MiXCR on the multiplex PCR reads. Of roughly 550,000 distinct CDR3 sequences in the sample, 15% to 20% are singletons; the top ten hold approximately 32%. Material for sequencing was blood. These TCRs come from a woman aged 25 to 39 with Graves' ophthalmopathy.

CDR3 sequence reads: CATSTFNTEAFF. CDR3 DNA sequence: TGTGCCACCAGCACCTTTAACACTGAAGCTTTCTTT. V usage is TRBV15 and J usage is TRBJ1-1, with D hard to call. Per germline, CDR1 LNHNV and CDR2 YYDKDF (reference sequence). V lost 4 bases and J lost 2, with 5 bases in between. The CDR3 consists of 12 residues.

This clonotype was seen repeatedly, ten times or more. The chain uses TRBV7-8 and TRBJ2-7; 12 bases are a match to TRBD1. Per germline, CDR1 SGHVS and CDR2 FQNEAQ. The CDR3 extends over 16 amino acids. V dropped 1 base and J dropped 3; count of bases not matched to a gene: 4. The CDR3 loop reads CASSLVGQGAYYEQYF. The CDR3 nucleotides are TGTGCCAGCAGCTTAGTGGGACAGGGGGCTTACTACGAGCAGTACTTC.

The V call is TRBV29-1, the J call TRBJ2-7; D not resolved. The V end was cut by 0 bases, the J end by 1 base, with 13 bases between. The CDR3 loop spans 15 amino acids. In germline, CDR1 is SQVTM, CDR2 ANQGSEA. The CDR3 loop reads CSVEDSNTGSYEQYF. Here the CDR3 DNA reads TGCAGCGTTGAAGATAGTAACACTGGATCCTACGAGCAGTACTTC.

The chain is built from TRBV30 and TRBJ2-6; 8 positions agree with TRBD1. V was clipped by 5 bases and J by 3 bases; unmatched bases: 12. This CDR3 spans 17 amino acids. Germline V gives CDR1 GTSNPN, CDR2 SVGIG (reference sequence). The CDR3 DNA reads TGTGCCTGGGAAGGACAGGGTAATCGGTATGGGGCCAACGTCCTGACTTTC. Amino acid sequence: CAWEGQGNRYGANVLTF.

The chain recombines TRBV5-8 with TRBJ2-7, with D possibly called TRBD1 or TRBD2 (5 bases each). There are 14 residues in the CDR3. V lost 4 bases and J 3 bases, leaving 14 bases between the germline ends. Germline CDR1 SGHTS, CDR2 YDEGEE. The CDR3 is CASSRRDGGYEQYF. The CDR3 DNA sequence: TGTGCCAGCAGCCGCCGGGACGGAGGCTACGAGCAGTACTTC.

V gene TRBV3-1 combines with J gene TRBJ2-7, with TRBD2 identical over 7 bases. CDR1 is LGHDT, CDR2 YNNKEL, per germline (reference sequence). The trim removed 0 bases at V and 8 bases at J, leaving 13 bases unmatched. The length of the CDR3 is 16 residues. The CDR3 loop is CASSQDFGGRNPQQYF. In DNA, the CDR3 is TGTGCCAGCAGCCAAGATTTCGGCGGGAGAAACCCCCAGCAGTACTTC.

The CDR3 region has the DNA TGTGCCACCGCTTCGGGGTTTGAAGCTTTCTTT. Its translation is CATASGFEAFF. This sequence joins TRBV24-1 and TRBJ1-1; no firm D call. Trimming left V 9 bases short and J 7 bases short, with 11 bases between. The CDR3 spans 11 residues. Germline assignment: CDR1 KGHDR and CDR2 SFDVKD.

Comment on this clonotype: A much larger clone is a single base away; this may be a read error. V is TRBV2 and J is TRBJ2-3; D is possibly TRBD2 (6 bases). Germline CDR1 and CDR2: SNHLY and FYNNEI. The CDR3 length is 14 residues. Here the CDR3 reads CASRGGLGTDTRYF. CDR3 sequence (DNA): TGTGCCAGCAGGGGGGGACTGGGCACAGATACGCGGTATTTT.

A note on this clonotype: A much bigger clone sits one base away, suggesting this may be a read error. This rearrangement joins TRBV2 to TRBJ2-4; D not resolved. The CDR3 runs 16 residues. Looked up from germline, CDR1 is SNHLY and CDR2 is FYNNEI. CDR3 bases: TGTGCCAGCAGCTTAGCAGTTCTTGAGGCCAAAGACATTCAGTACTTC. Protein sequence: CASSLAVLEAKDIQYF.

The chain employs TRBV9 and TRBJ2-3, with 12 nucleotides matching TRBD2. The V segment lost 3 bases and the J segment 0 bases; nucleotides outside the gene matches: 5. This CDR3 spans 17 amino acids. Germline V gene sequence: CDR1 SGDLS, CDR2 YYNGEE. The CDR3: CASSELAGGASTDTQYF. DNA for the CDR3: TGTGCCAGCAGCGAACTAGCGGGGGGCGCTAGCACAGATACGCAGTATTTT. The whole variable domain, remainder taken from reference TRBV9 and TRBJ2-3, is DSGVTQTPKHLITATGQRVTLRCSPRSGDLSVYWYQQSLDQGLQFLIQYYNGEERAKGNILERFSAQQFPDLHSELNLSSLELGDSALYFCASSELAGGASTDTQYFGPGTRLTVL.

This clonotype was observed at least ten times. The V and J genes are TRBV20-1 and TRBJ1-6; no definite D call. The CDR3 extends over 16 amino acids. Germline-derived CDR1 and CDR2 are DFQATT and SNEGSKA (reference sequence). The V end lost 0 bases, the J end lost 11 bases, and 20 bases lay between the germline ends. The CDR3 nucleotides are TGCAGTGCTAGAGATTGGAGGGCGCTTAGTATCCCACCCCTCCACTTT. Protein product: CSARDWRALSIPPLHF.

This clonotype was recorded only once. The gene calls are TRBV6-5 and TRBJ2-2; D tentatively fits TRBD1 or TRBD2 (5 bases each). The germline V and J ends were trimmed by 0 bases and 7 bases, with 15 bases remaining between them. The CDR3 consists of 16 residues. The germline V gene encodes CDR1 MNHEY and CDR2 SVGAGI. This CDR3 reads CASSYSWGEGIGELFF. DNA for the CDR3: TGTGCCAGCAGTTACTCGTGGGGCGAGGGCATCGGGGAGCTGTTTTTT.

At least ten counts were recorded for this clonotype. The chain uses TRBV18 and TRBJ2-5, with 8 bases lining up with TRBD1. CDR1 is KGHSH and CDR2 is LQKENI in the germline V gene. V shed 4 bases and J 4 bases; nucleotides not matched to a gene: 8. The CDR3 has 15 residues. The CDR3 sequence: CASSQNTGTGETQYF. The CDR3 nucleotides read TGTGCCAGCTCACAAAACACCGGGACAGGAGAGACCCAGTACTTC.

The V gene is TRBV6-8, the J gene TRBJ2-3; 10 bases fit TRBD2. Looked up from germline, CDR1 is MNHGY and CDR2 is SAAAGT. V shed 2 bases, J shed 0 bases, and the junction held 8 bases outside the gene matches. This CDR3 has 18 residues. The CDR3 DNA reads TGTGCCAGCAGTTACCTAGCGGGAGCTCCACCTAGCACAGATACGCAGTATTTT. Its translation: CASSYLAGAPPSTDTQYF.

V is TRBV7-2 and J is TRBJ2-1; TRBD1 or TRBD2 may be the D gene (5 bases each). Trimming shortened V by 5 bases and J by 6 bases, and 23 bases separated the two germline ends. The CDR3 is 17 amino acids. Germline V gives CDR1 SGHTA, CDR2 FQGNSA. CDR3 nucleotide sequence: TGTGCCAGCAGCAGAGAGGGGTCGGCTAGCCTCGTCAATGAGCAGTTCTTC. Translated, it gives CASSREGSASLVNEQFF. The full variable domain, its missing parts supplied by reference TRBV7-2 and TRBJ2-1, is GAGVSQSPSNKVTEKGKDVELRCDPISGHTALYWYRQSLGQGLEFLIYFQGNSAPDKSGLPSDRFSAERTGGSVSTLTIQRTQQEDSAVYLCASSREGSASLVNEQFFGPGTRLTVL.

This rearrangement joins TRBV20-1 to TRBJ2-4, with 13 bases matching TRBD2. V trimming: 6 bases; J trimming: 1 base; junction bases outside the gene matches: 9. This CDR3 has 17 amino acids. Germline loops: CDR1 DFQATT, CDR2 SNEGSKA (reference sequence). The CDR3 nucleotides are TGCAGTGCCCCCGGACTAGCGGGAGTCGGGGCCAAAAACATTCAGTACTTC. Its protein is CSAPGLAGVGAKNIQYF.

The J gene is TRBJ2-1, the V gene TRBV4-2, with unresolved D. The germline gives CDR1 LGHNA, CDR2 YNFKEQ. V lost 1 base and J 10 bases, leaving 8 bases between the germline ends. The CDR3 loop spans 12 amino acids. This chain's CDR3 is CASSQVDLEQFF. CDR3 bases: TGTGCCAGCAGCCAAGTAGACCTGGAGCAGTTCTTC.

This clonotype was observed at least ten times. This chain connects TRBV30 to TRBJ2-7; D might be TRBD1 or TRBD2, each matching 5 bases. Trimming pared 2 bases from V and 1 base from J, leaving 12 bases between. Germline CDR1 reads GTSNPN; CDR2 reads SVGIG (reference sequence). The CDR3 is 14 amino acids. For the CDR3, the DNA is TGTGCCTGGAGTCCAGGGACGGTTTCCTACGAGCAGTACTTC. This codes for CAWSPGTVSYEQYF.

This clonotype was picked up a small number of times. The rearrangement links TRBV28 to TRBJ1-5; 7 bases align to TRBD1. In germline, CDR1 is MDHEN, CDR2 SYDVKM. This CDR3 spans 16 amino acids. V lost 7 bases, J lost 7 bases, and 16 bases stayed unmatched. Here the CDR3 reads CASIIGGEGATQPQHF. The DNA of the CDR3 is TGTGCCAGCATCATAGGGGGAGAGGGGGCCACCCAGCCCCAGCATTTT.

This clonotype was seen many times. This sequence joins TRBV29-1 and TRBJ2-6, with a possible D match to TRBD2 (6 bases). Germline CDR1 and CDR2: SQVTM and ANQGSEA. V was trimmed by 4 bases and J by 4 bases, leaving 11 bases between them. This CDR3 is 14 amino acids long. Here the CDR3 DNA reads TGCAGCGTTGGTGAGGCGGGGGGGGCCAACGTCCTGACTTTC. It translates to CSVGEAGGANVLTF.

This clonotype came up a few times. The chain employs TRBV18 and TRBJ2-2; 7 bases fit TRBD1. CDR3 length: 14 residues. The J segment lost 6 bases and the V segment lost 3 bases, leaving 4 bases of the junction unmatched. From germline, CDR1 is KGHSH and CDR2 LQKENI. DNA of the CDR3: TGTGCCAGCTCACCTAAGGGGGCTTCCGGGGAGCTGTTTTTT. Translated, it gives CASSPKGASGELFF.

This clonotype was observed a handful of times. The V call is TRBV15, the J call TRBJ2-3; 9 bases match TRBD2. Germline V gene lookup returns CDR1 LNHNV and CDR2 YYDKDF (reference sequence). V lost 1 base and J lost 2; bases outside the gene matches: 1. The CDR3 has 15 residues. The CDR3 sequence: CATSRASGDTDTQYF. CDR3 nucleotide sequence: TGTGCCACCAGCAGAGCTAGCGGGGACACAGATACGCAGTATTTT.

This clonotype was seen many times. This rearrangement joins TRBV28 to TRBJ2-1; tentative D call: TRBD1 (6 bases). The CDR3 loop spans 15 amino acids. The germline V gene encodes CDR1 MDHEN and CDR2 SYDVKM. Trimming cost V 4 bases and J 0 bases, with 10 bases left between them. CDR3 amino acids: CASSSQGYSYNEQFF. The CDR3, as DNA: TGTGCCAGCAGTTCGCAGGGGTACTCCTACAATGAGCAGTTCTTC.

The rearrangement links TRBV5-1 to TRBJ2-2, with a weak D call TRBD1 (5 bases). The germline gives CDR1 SGHRS, CDR2 YFSETQ. There are 14 residues in the CDR3. V shed 4 bases and J shed 1 base, with 8 bases lying between them. The CDR3 region is CASSKTGNTGELFF. CDR3 DNA: TGCGCCAGCAGCAAAACAGGGAACACCGGGGAGCTGTTTTTT.

This clonotype was picked up one time. The rearrangement joins TRBV7-2 to TRBJ2-7; 10 nucleotides match TRBD1. Germline-derived CDR1 and CDR2 are SGHTA and FQGNSA. Trimming cost V 4 bases and J 6 bases; bases outside gene matches: 6. The CDR3 contains 14 residues. The CDR3 sequence: CASSSGTGVTEQYF. For the CDR3, the DNA is TGTGCCAGCAGCTCAGGGACAGGGGTTACCGAGCAGTACTTC.

The gene calls are TRBV12-3 or TRBV12-4 and TRBJ2-7, with 7 bases aligning to TRBD1. The CDR3 is 14 amino acids. J lost 5 bases, V lost 6 bases, and 10 bases had no gene match. The CDR3: CASRFDRVTHEQYF. The CDR3 DNA sequence: TGTGCCAGCAGATTTGACAGGGTAACCCACGAGCAGTACTTC.

The genes are TRBV9 and TRBJ2-2, with a tentative D call TRBD1 (6 bases). CDR1 and CDR2 from the germline V gene are SGDLS and YYNGEE. The ends were cut back, 3 bases at V and 5 bases at J, with 14 bases in the middle. This CDR3 comprises 15 residues. The CDR3, as DNA: TGTGCCAGCAGCGCCTCCGGGACATCAACCGGGGAGCTGTTTTTT. Its protein product is CASSASGTSTGELFF. Based on the CDR3 plus reference TRBV9 and TRBJ2-2, the full variable domain is DSGVTQTPKHLITATGQRVTLRCSPRSGDLSVYWYQQSLDQGLQFLIQYYNGEERAKGNILERFSAQQFPDLHSELNLSSLELGDSALYFCASSASGTSTGELFFGEGSRLTVL.

On this clonotype: Since a much larger clone is just one base distant, this may be a read error. J is TRBJ2-3 and V is TRBV7-9; D is perhaps TRBD1 (6 bases). The CDR3 has 19 amino acids. Between the trimmed V and J ends, which lost 3 bases and 2 bases, there was a span of 24 bases. Germline V gene lookup returns CDR1 SEHNR and CDR2 FQNEAQ (reference sequence). CDR3 nucleotide sequence: TGTGCCAGCAGCTTTTCCCCCCTTTTGGGGGACACTAACACAGATACGCAGTATTTT. Protein product: CASSFSPLLGDTNTDTQYF.

This clonotype was recorded many times. The V gene is TRBV3-1, the J gene TRBJ2-5; D unresolved. V lost 1 base, J lost 2 bases, and 11 bases lay in between. Germline CDR1 is LGHDT and CDR2 is YNNKEL (reference sequence). The CDR3 is 15 residues long. CDR3 DNA: TGTGCCAGCAGCCAAGCGCCGGCCAGACAAGAGACCCAGTACTTC. This codes for CASSQAPARQETQYF.